This T cell receptor beta chain was sequenced in a study of shared clonotypes between healthy human individuals. Broader study findings: Estimated richness values were generally larger in naive subsets than in memory subsets.

Germline assignment: CDR1 SEHNR and CDR2 FQNEAQ (reference sequence). CDR3 length: 15 amino acids. Only CD45RO-negative cells positively selected for CCR7 counted as naive CD8 cells, so terminally differentiated effector memory CD45RA+ cells were excluded. On this clone itself: Its antigen is unknown.

Only in-frame clones appear in the TCRdb table, and some are missing; sequencing was by immunoSEQ multiplex PCR. The sample comprises about 610,000 clones, 95% to 96% of which are singletons, and roughly 0.12% rests with the top ten. The TCR comes from a woman aged 30 to 39 in good health. Sequencing used naive CD8+ T cells sorted from blood. This chain links TRBV7-9 with TRBJ2-5; D perhaps matches TRBD1 (5 bases). The CDR3 DNA follows: TGTGCGGCCTCCGACAGAGAAAAAAACCAAGAGACCCAGTACTTC. It specifies CAASDREKNQETQYF.